This TCR beta chain was sequenced for a study of blood T cell repertoires in COVID-19. Between the trimmed V and J ends, which lost 3 bases and 4 bases, there was a span of 13 bases. This CDR3 is built from 14 residues. From germline, CDR1 is SGDLS and CDR2 YYNGEE. This table comes from immunoSEQ multiplex PCR, and its TCRdb copy is limited to in-frame clones, with some not included. The repertoire holds around 230,000 clones, about 90% seen once, with less than 4% in the top ten. This TCR was sampled from a woman aged 25-40 years with acute COVID-19. The specimen was PBMCs or T cells enriched from blood (not recorded which). The rearrangement uses TRBV9 and TRBJ2-5; weak D call: TRBD2 (5 bases). CDR3 in DNA: TGTGCCAGCAGCGCGGGCAGAGGGAGAGAGACCCAGTACTTC. Its protein product is CASSAGRGRETQYF. Together with reference TRBV9 and TRBJ2-5, the CDR3 gives the full variable domain: DSGVTQTPKHLITATGQRVTLRCSPRSGDLSVYWYQQSLDQGLQFLIQYYNGEERAKGNILERFSAQQFPDLHSELNLSSLELGDSALYFCASSAGRGRETQYFGPGTRLLVL.